This T cell receptor beta chain stems from a study of T cells in Graves' hyperthyroidism and ophthalmopathy. RNA transcripts provided the source from which TCR beta CDR3 regions were amplified. A first-round RT-PCR of the TCR CDR3 used the HTBI primer set. TCRdb fed the multiplex PCR reads into MiXCR, producing one record per CDR3 protein. The sample carries about 280,000 distinct CDR3 sequences, less than 30% recorded once. This clonotype was counted at least ten times. V gave up 0 bases and J gave up 6 bases, with 15 bases separating them. The CDR3 has 15 amino acids. The germline CDR1 and CDR2 sequences are SGDLS and YYNGEE. Exclusion criteria comprised uncontrolled infection, other autoimmune disease, pregnancy or lactation.

The sequence derives from a man aged 40-50 years with Graves' hyperthyroidism that later progressed to Graves' ophthalmopathy. Source material: blood. This chain connects TRBV9 to TRBJ1-1; no clear D. CDR3 region: CASSVAPDGGSEAFF. The DNA for the CDR3 is TGTGCCAGCAGCGTAGCTCCGGACGGAGGGTCTGAAGCTTTCTTT.